This T cell receptor (beta chain) derives from a study of blood T cells in healthy people across ages (dated by TCRdb to about 2015). Looking at the study overall: In model experiments, template switching captured roughly one uniquely barcoded TCR beta cDNA molecule for every two T cells. The donors were split into four age groups: young (average 16 years), middle-aged (roughly 42), aged (more than 60) and long-lived (over 80). Donors of different ages were randomly distributed across sequencing lanes to avoid experimental bias. Using deep sequencing normalized with unique cDNA molecular identifiers, the study measured how TCR beta repertoire diversity changes with age. For two donors (one aged 18 to 29 and one aged 80 or older), the study analyzed two additional independent replicas of 1 million unique cDNA reads from the same blood draw. Results the study describes overall, beyond this receptor: Estimates of total diversity based on one million sequenced T cells were regarded as lower bounds and as underestimates. The long-lived group showed more naive CD4+ T cells, fewer expanded clones and increased TCR diversity than the aged group, suggesting age selection. Because the CMV infection status of the donors was unknown, age-related changes in expanded clonotypes may potentially have been confounded. A strong correlation was found between observed TCR beta diversity and the percentage of naive T cells measured by flow cytometry. Since profiling was done on bulk unsorted PBMCs, naive and antigen-experienced compartments could not be conclusively compared. Observed TCR beta diversity per million T cells fell roughly linearly with age, and a significant reduction was already apparent by age around 44.

The library came from 5' RACE. Sequencer: Illumina HiSeq 2500. A second PCR of 7 to 11 cycles was performed with a sample-barcoded 5' primer and a J-beta primer mix. Each TCR beta cDNA molecule received a unique molecular identifier from a template-switch 5' adaptor carrying 12 random nucleotides. Each sample yielded at least 2.5 million CDR3-containing paired-end reads. First-strand cDNA was synthesized from all RNA with the Mint cDNA synthesis kit, primed by a TRBC-specific oligonucleotide. After uracil-DNA glycosylase treatment, a first 18-cycle PCR used universal primers M1SS and BC2_uni_R on all cDNA. From the authors' description of their analysis: For normalization, 1 million high-quality reads were randomly selected from each sample, with every read carrying a distinct molecular identifier. Reads sharing molecular identifiers were discarded rather than binned into consensus sequences. CDR3 identification, clonotype clustering and error correction used MiTCR with a Q25 quality threshold and the strictest error-elimination algorithm. A nonparametric unseen species model using Euler transformation provided a lower-bound estimate of total TCR beta diversity. Using fastp at Q25 and MiXCR, TCRdb reprocessed the public reads and kept productive beta chains. Here each entry gathers all rows of one CDR3 protein and keeps the most common genes and DNA. Here the V and J calls rest on TCRdb's processing, not on the authors' analysis. This sample lists over a million distinct CDR3 sequences; approximately 60% were detected once. Clones ranked in the top ten supply approximately 7% of the sample.

The germline V gene gives CDR1 as MNHEY and CDR2 as SVGEGT. Trimming takes 3 bases from V and 7 bases from J, and the germline ends sit 7 bases apart. The CDR3, from cysteine to phenylalanine, totals 12 residues. Just the 36-base CDR3 DNA is kept, in frame starting at base 1. Donors were roughly 40 systemically healthy Caucasian individuals from Russia aged roughly 6 to 100 years. Each donor gave 8 to 10 milliliters of peripheral blood, drawn into EDTA-treated Vacutainer tubes. PBMCs were isolated by Ficoll-Paque density-gradient centrifugation, with at least 7 million obtained per sample. Trizol reagent was used to extract total RNA from PBMCs, with at least 5 micrograms per sample. Naive CD45RAhigh/CD27high T cell percentages were measured by flow cytometry on a PBMC aliquot from every donor. Remarks on this clonotype: Which antigen it targets is not known. Base qualities are missing; no much larger clone stands one base away.

Material for sequencing was blood. The V and J genes are TRBV6-2 or TRBV6-3 and TRBJ2-1, with an unclear D gene assignment. The receptor comes from a man aged 18 to 29 in good health. The DNA sequence reads TGTGCCAGCAGTTATCTACAGAATGAGCAGTTCTTC. The encoded protein is CASSYLQNEQFF.